Detailed here is one T cell receptor beta chain. Its antigen target is currently unknown. Base qualities are missing; no much larger clone stands one base away. The data derive from a study of blood T cell repertoires in COVID-19 (TCRdb year 2020). For context, the study as a whole: The collaborator samples originated in the United States, Italy and Spain and spanned the acute and convalescent phases of COVID-19. Where available, HLA class I and class II types were obtained from metadata supplied by the sample provider rather than from assay-based typing. Samples came from the ongoing ImmuneRACE study (first 160 participants) plus 1,254 subjects from 6 global collaborators. A freely available public database, intended as a resource for researchers studying the immune response to SARS-CoV-2, is where the repertoires were released. Sample metadata almost always included a de-identified subject ID, COVID-19 status, age in years and sex. The prospective study material was composed of cDNA or gDNA derived from T cells, B-cell-depleted T cells, or PBMCs. Subjects who had been exposed to COVID-19, were actively infected with it, or had recovered from it provided the deeply sampled blood TCRbeta repertoires that made up the dataset. Overall study outcomes, separate from this receptor: The quantity of clinical and demographic metadata differed by source and by participant and was supplied without curation.

The immunoSEQ Assay, a bias-controlled multiplex PCR, was used to amplify TCRbeta CDR3 regions from genomic DNA. Per the source publication's procedure: The number of nucleated cells in each sample was estimated from the amplification of reference gene primers within the assay. To quantify the absolute abundance of each unique TCRbeta CDR3 rearrangement, sequence reads were collapsed and filtered. For each sample, productive Simpson clonality was calculated as the square root of Simpson's diversity index across productive rearrangements. TCRdb mirrors the immuneACCESS table, restricted to in-frame sequences. Some clones are absent from its copies; in checked studies, under half trace to an unresolved V gene, and the reason for the others is unknown. Clone size and V and J calls were adopted from that table, with D and trimming inferred from the DNA. Recorded for this sample are approximately 210,000 clones; almost 85% of them occurred a single time. The ten largest clones add up to 9.5% to 15% of the sample.

The germline ends are 13 bases apart after V is trimmed by 2 bases and J by 2 bases. The CDR1 and CDR2 encoded by the germline V gene (reference sequence) are SGHNT and YYREEE. The CDR3 runs 15 amino acids, cysteine and phenylalanine included. Kept here is only the CDR3 DNA, which spans 45 bases and is read in frame from base 1. The collaborating institutions used their own protocols to collect whole blood in K2EDTA tubes. For TCRbeta analysis, collaborator samples were shipped as frozen whole blood, as isolated PBMCs, or as DNA extracted from either sample type. This TCR came from a woman in her thirties or forties with acute or convalescent COVID-19. Material: peripheral blood. Rearrangement joined TRBV5-4 to TRBJ1-1, and possibly TRBD1, on 5 matching bases. The encoded CDR3 is CASSFPRGENTEAFF. At the DNA level, the sequence is TGTGCCAGCAGCTTCCCCCGGGGGGAAAACACTGAAGCTTTCTTT.